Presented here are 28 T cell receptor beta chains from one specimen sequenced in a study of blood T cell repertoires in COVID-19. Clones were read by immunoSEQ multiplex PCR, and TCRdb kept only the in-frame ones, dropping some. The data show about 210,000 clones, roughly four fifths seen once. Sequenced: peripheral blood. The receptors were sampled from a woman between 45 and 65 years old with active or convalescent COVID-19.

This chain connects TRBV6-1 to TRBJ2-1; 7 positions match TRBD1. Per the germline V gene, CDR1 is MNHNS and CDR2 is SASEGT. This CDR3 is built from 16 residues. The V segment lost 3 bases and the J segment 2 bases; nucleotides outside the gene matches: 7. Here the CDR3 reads CASSDTRDRTYNEQFF. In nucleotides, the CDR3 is TGTGCCAGCAGTGATACCCGGGACAGAACCTACAATGAGCAGTTCTTC.

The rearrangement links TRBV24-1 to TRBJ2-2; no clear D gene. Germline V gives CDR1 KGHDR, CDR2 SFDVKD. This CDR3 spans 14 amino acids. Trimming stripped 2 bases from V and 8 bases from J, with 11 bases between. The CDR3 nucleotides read TGTGCCACCAGTGATTCTCCTACGGTAGGGGAGCTGTTTTTT. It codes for CATSDSPTVGELFF.

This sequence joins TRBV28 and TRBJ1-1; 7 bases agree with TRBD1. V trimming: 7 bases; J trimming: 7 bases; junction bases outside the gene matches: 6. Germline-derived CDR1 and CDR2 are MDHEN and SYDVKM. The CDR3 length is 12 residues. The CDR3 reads CASTQTGREAFF. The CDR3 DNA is TGTGCCAGCACGCAGACAGGGCGTGAAGCTTTCTTT.

The CDR3: CASSFDRNTEAFF. DNA for the CDR3: TGTGCCAGCAGTTTTGACAGGAACACTGAAGCTTTCTTT. The chain recombines TRBV27 with TRBJ1-1; D perhaps matches TRBD1 (5 bases). This CDR3 has 13 amino acids. Trimming took 3 bases from V and 1 from J, leaving 6 bases between them. Germline CDR1 reads MNHEY; CDR2 reads SMNVEV (reference sequence).

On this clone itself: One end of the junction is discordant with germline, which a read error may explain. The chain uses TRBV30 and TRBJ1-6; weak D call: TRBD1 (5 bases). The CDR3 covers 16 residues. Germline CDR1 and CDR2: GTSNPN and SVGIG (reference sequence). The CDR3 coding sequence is TGTGCCCGGAGAGTCGGGGGAAGATCCTATAATTCACCCCTCCACTTT. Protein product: CARRVGGRSYNSPLHF.

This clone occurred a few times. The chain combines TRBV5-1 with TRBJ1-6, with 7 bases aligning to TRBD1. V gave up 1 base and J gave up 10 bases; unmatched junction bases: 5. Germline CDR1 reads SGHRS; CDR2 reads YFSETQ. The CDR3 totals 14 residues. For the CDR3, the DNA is TGCGCCAGCAGCTTGAGGACAGGAGGATCACCCCTCCACTTT. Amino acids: CASSLRTGGSPLHF. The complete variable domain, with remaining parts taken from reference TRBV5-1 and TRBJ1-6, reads KAGVTQTPRYLIKTRGQQVTLSCSPISGHRSVSWYQQTPGQGLQFLFEYFSETQRNKGNFPGRFSGRQFSNSRSEMNVSTLELGDSALYLCASSLRTGGSPLHFGNGTRLTVT.

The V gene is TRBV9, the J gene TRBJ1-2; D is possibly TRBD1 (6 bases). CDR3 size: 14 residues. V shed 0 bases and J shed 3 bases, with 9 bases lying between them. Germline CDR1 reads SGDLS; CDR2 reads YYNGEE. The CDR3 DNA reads TGTGCCAGCAGCGTAGGGGACATCGACTATGGCTACACCTTC. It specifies CASSVGDIDYGYTF.

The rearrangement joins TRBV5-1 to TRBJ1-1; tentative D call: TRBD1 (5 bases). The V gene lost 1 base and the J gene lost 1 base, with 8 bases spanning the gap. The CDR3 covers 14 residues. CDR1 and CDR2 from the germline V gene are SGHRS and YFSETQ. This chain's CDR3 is CASSLRTRNTEAFF. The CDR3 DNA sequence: TGCGCCAGCAGCTTGAGGACAAGGAACACTGAAGCTTTCTTT.

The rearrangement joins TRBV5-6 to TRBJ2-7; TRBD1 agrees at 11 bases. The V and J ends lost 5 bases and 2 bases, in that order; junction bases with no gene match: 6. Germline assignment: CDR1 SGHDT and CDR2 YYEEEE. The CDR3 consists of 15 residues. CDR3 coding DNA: TGTGCCAGCAGATACCTGGGACAGGGGGCCTACGAGCAGTACGTC. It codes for CASRYLGQGAYEQYV.

DNA for the CDR3: TGTGCCAGCCACGTCGGCGGAGACACTGAAGCTTTCTTT. As protein: CASHVGGDTEAFF. V is TRBV19 and J is TRBJ1-1; unclear D gene. The CDR3 covers 13 residues. V lost 9 bases and J 3 bases, leaving 14 bases between the germline ends. Germline V CDR1 and CDR2: LNHDA, SQIVND (reference sequence).

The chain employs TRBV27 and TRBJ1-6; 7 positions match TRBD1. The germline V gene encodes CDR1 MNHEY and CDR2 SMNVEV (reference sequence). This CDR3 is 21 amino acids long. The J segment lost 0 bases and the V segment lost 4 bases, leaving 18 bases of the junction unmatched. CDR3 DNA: TGTGCCAGCAGTTACCACAGGGGACGATCGCCCTTTAGCTCCTATAATTCACCCCTCCACTTT. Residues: CASSYHRGRSPFSSYNSPLHF.

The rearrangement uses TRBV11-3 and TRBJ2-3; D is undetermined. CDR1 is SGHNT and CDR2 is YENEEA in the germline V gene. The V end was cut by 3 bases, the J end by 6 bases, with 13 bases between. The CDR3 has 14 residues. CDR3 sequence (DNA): TGTGCCAGCAGCTTCGGCCCACCGAGGGATACGCAGTATTTT. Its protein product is CASSFGPPRDTQYF.

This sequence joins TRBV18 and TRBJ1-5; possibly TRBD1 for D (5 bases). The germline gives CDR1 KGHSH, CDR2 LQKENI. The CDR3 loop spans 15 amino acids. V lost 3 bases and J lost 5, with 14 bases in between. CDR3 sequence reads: CASSPGQGGYQPQHF. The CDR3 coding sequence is TGTGCCAGCTCACCGGGGCAGGGTGGCTATCAGCCCCAGCATTTT. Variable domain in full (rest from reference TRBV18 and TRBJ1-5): NAGVMQNPRHLVRRRGQEARLRCSPMKGHSHVYWYRQLPEEGLKFMVYLQKENIIDESGMPKERFSAEFPKEGPSILRIQQVVRGDSAAYFCASSPGQGGYQPQHFGDGTRLSIL.

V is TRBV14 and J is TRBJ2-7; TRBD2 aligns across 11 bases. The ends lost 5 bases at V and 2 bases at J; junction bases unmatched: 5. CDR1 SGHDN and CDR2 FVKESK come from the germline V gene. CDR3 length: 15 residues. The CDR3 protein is CASSTTSGRPYEQYF. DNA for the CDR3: TGTGCCAGCAGCACTACTAGCGGGAGACCCTACGAGCAGTACTTC.

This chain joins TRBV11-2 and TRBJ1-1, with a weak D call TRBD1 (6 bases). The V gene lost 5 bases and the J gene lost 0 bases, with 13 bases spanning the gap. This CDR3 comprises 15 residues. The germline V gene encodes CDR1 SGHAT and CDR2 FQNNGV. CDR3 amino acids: CASSVPGQLNTEAFF. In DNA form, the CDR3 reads TGTGCCAGCAGCGTACCGGGACAATTGAACACTGAAGCTTTCTTT.

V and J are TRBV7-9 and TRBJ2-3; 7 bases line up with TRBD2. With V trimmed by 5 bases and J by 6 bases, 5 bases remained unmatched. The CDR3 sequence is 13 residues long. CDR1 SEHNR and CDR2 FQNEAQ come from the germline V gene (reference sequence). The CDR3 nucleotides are TGTGCCAGCAGCCCCGTCGGGAGGGATACGCAGTATTTT. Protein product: CASSPVGRDTQYF.

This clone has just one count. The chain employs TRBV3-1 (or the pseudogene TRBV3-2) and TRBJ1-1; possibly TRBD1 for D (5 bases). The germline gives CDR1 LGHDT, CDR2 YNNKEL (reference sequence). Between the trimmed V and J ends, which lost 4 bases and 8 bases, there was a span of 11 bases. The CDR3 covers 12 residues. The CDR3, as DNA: TGTGCCAGCAGCCCTCCCGCAGGGGAAGCTTTCTTT. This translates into CASSPPAGEAFF.

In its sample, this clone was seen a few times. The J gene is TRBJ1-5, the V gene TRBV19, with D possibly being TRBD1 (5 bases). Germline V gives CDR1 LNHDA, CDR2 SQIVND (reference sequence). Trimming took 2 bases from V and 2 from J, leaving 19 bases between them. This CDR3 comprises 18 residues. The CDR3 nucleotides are TGTGCCAGTAGTATACGAGGGGTCGGGGGTTTGGGCAATCAGCCCCAGCATTTT. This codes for CASSIRGVGGLGNQPQHF.

The CDR3 DNA is TGTGCCACGCGGGTGGATTTGGGTAACACTGAAGCTTTCTTT. Translating it yields CATRVDLGNTEAFF. J is TRBJ1-1 and V is TRBV6-5; D gene ambiguous. The germline V gene has CDR1 MNHEY and CDR2 SVGAGI. V was clipped by 10 bases and J by 2 bases, with 17 bases between them. The CDR3 spans 14 residues.

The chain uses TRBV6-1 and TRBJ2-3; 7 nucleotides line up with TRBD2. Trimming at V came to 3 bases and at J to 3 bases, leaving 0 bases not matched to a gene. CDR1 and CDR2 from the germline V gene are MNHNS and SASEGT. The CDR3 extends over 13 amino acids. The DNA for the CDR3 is TGTGCCAGCAGTGAGCGGGGGACAGATACGCAGTATTTT. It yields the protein CASSERGTDTQYF.

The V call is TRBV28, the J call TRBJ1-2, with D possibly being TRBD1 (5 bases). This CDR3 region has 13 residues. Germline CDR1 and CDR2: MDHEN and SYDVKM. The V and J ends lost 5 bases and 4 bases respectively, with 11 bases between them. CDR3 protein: CASSGDLGYGYTF. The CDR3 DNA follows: TGTGCCAGCAGTGGGGACTTGGGCTATGGCTACACCTTC.

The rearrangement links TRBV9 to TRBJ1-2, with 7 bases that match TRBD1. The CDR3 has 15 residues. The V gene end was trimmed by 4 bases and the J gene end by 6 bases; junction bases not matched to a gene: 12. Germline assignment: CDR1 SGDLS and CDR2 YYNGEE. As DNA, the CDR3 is TGTGCCAGCAGCCCAGGAAAACAGGGGATAGATGGCTACACCTTC. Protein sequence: CASSPGKQGIDGYTF.

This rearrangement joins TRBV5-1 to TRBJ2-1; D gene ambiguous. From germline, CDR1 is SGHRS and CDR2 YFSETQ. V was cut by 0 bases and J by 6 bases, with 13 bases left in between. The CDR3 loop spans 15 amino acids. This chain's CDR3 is CASSLVPGSVNEQFF. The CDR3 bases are TGCGCCAGCAGCTTGGTTCCGGGTTCAGTCAATGAGCAGTTCTTC.

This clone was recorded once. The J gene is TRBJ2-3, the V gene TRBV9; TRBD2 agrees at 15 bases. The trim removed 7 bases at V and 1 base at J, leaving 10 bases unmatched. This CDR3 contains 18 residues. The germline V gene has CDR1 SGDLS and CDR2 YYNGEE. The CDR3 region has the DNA TGTGCCAGCCGTGGACTAGCGGGGGGGCCGGCCGGCACAGATACGCAGTATTTT. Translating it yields CASRGLAGGPAGTDTQYF.

CDR3 in amino acids: CASSLTGTGAGNTIYF. The CDR3 DNA sequence: TGTGCCAGCTCACTAACCGGGACAGGGGCTGGAAACACCATATATTTT. The V gene is TRBV18, the J gene TRBJ1-3, with 10 bases lining up with TRBD1. This CDR3 contains 16 residues. Germline values: CDR1 KGHSH, CDR2 LQKENI. J lost 2 bases, V lost 4 bases, and 5 bases had no gene match. Using reference TRBV18 and TRBJ1-3 for the parts outside the CDR3, the full variable domain is NAGVMQNPRHLVRRRGQEARLRCSPMKGHSHVYWYRQLPEEGLKFMVYLQKENIIDESGMPKERFSAEFPKEGPSILRIQQVVRGDSAAYFCASSLTGTGAGNTIYFGEGSWLTVV.

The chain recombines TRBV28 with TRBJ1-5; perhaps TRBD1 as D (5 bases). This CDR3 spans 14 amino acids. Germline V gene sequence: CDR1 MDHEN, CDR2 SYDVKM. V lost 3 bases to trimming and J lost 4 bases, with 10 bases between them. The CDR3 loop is CASSLGLVNQPQHF. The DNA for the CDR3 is TGTGCCAGCAGTTTGGGACTGGTAAATCAGCCCCAGCATTTT.

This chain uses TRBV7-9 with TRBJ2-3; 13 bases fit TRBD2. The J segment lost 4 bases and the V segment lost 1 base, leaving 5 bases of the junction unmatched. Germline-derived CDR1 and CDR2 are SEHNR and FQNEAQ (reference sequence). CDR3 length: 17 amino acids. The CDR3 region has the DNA TGTGCCAGCAGCTTAGGTCTAACTAGCGGGAGGGCAGATACGCAGTATTTT. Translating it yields CASSLGLTSGRADTQYF.

CDR3: CASGLGLAGGQSETQYF. The CDR3, as DNA: TGTGCTAGTGGTTTGGGACTAGCGGGGGGGCAATCGGAGACCCAGTACTTC. The V call is TRBV12-5, the J call TRBJ2-5; the match to TRBD2 covers 14 bases. In germline, CDR1 is LGHNT, CDR2 FRNRAP. Unmatched junction bases numbered 6, after V lost 1 base and J lost 5 bases. CDR3 length equals 17 residues.